Listed below are T cell receptor beta chains from one sample, sequenced in a study of T cell repertoires in cytomegalovirus infection. TCRdb itself ran the reads through MiXCR, one entry per CDR3 protein. The sample has around 190,000 distinct CDR3 sequences, under 15% seen once; the top ten hold 20% to 30%. The sequencing input was PBMCs. These TCRs come from a human donor in good health (CMV status not recorded). Some clones in this sample may be carry-over from other donors' samples. Both conserved end residues are part of each CDR3. A D gene is named only where the DNA matches it firmly. Size tells how often a clone was seen (once, few, many) or the class of an expanded clone, and some rows leave it out.

CDR3 DNA: TGTGCCAGCAGCTTCGGACAGACCAGCTACACCTTC; CDR3 protein: CASSFGQTSYTF; D gene: NA; V gene: TRBV7-2; J gene: TRBJ1-2; clone size: many
CDR3 DNA: TGTGCCAGCAGTTTCCCCGGACGGCCCTATGGCTACACCTTC; CDR3 protein: CASSFPGRPYGYTF; D gene: NA; V gene: TRBV28; J gene: TRBJ1-2; clone size: many
CDR3 DNA: TGTGCCAGCGGATCGGGGGGGTCGATTTCCGAGCAGTACTTC; CDR3 protein: CASGSGGSISEQYF; D gene: TRBD2; V gene: TRBV7-8; J gene: TRBJ2-7; clone size: many
CDR3 DNA: TGCAGTGCTGGGGGGGGCGTCTACGAGCAGTACTTC; CDR3 protein: CSAGGGVYEQYF; D gene: NA; V gene: TRBV20-1; J gene: TRBJ2-7; clone size: few
CDR3 DNA: TGTGCCAGCAGTCTACAGGGAGTTGGAGAGACCCAGTACTTC; CDR3 protein: CASSLQGVGETQYF; D gene: NA; V gene: TRBV28; J gene: TRBJ2-5; clone size: few
CDR3 DNA: TGTGCCAGCAGGACGATCCCCCGGGGCCCGGACACTGAAGCTTTCTTT; CDR3 protein: CASRTIPRGPDTEAFF; D gene: NA; V gene: TRBV6-2/TRBV6-3; J gene: TRBJ1-1; clone size: few
CDR3 DNA: TGTGCCAGCAGTTTTCGCGAGGATCAGCCCCAGCATTTT; CDR3 protein: CASSFREDQPQHF; D gene: NA; V gene: TRBV27; J gene: TRBJ1-5; clone size: NA
CDR3 DNA: TGTGCCAGCGTCGACAGGGACACTGAAGCTTTCTTT; CDR3 protein: CASVDRDTEAFF; D gene: TRBD1; V gene: TRBV7-9; J gene: TRBJ1-1; clone size: few
CDR3 DNA: TGTGCCACCAGTGATTTCGGGGGAAGCACAGATACGCAGTATTTT; CDR3 protein: CATSDFGGSTDTQYF; D gene: NA; V gene: TRBV24-1; J gene: TRBJ2-3; clone size: few
CDR3 DNA: TGTGCCAGCAGTTCCAGACTAACGTACGAGCAGTACTTC; CDR3 protein: CASSSRLTYEQYF; D gene: NA; V gene: TRBV27; J gene: TRBJ2-7; clone size: few
CDR3 DNA: TGTGCCAGCAGCTTCACAGGGAACTACTATGGCTACACCTTC; CDR3 protein: CASSFTGNYYGYTF; D gene: NA; V gene: TRBV7-9; J gene: TRBJ1-2; clone size: NA
CDR3 DNA: TGTGCCAGCAGTGCCCGAAGGACAGGCACCGGGGAGCTGTTTTTT; CDR3 protein: CASSARRTGTGELFF; D gene: TRBD1; V gene: TRBV6-2/TRBV6-3; J gene: TRBJ2-2; clone size: many
CDR3 DNA: TGCAGCGTTGGGGGGCAGGAGACCCAGTACTTC; CDR3 protein: CSVGGQETQYF; D gene: NA; V gene: TRBV29-1; J gene: TRBJ2-5; clone size: NA
CDR3 DNA: TGTGCCAGCAGCCAGGATCAGGGGGCGTTCAGAACTGAAGCTTTCTTT; CDR3 protein: CASSQDQGAFRTEAFF; D gene: TRBD1; V gene: TRBV14; J gene: TRBJ1-1; clone size: few
CDR3 DNA: TGTGCCATCAGTGAGGCCCACACCGGGAACACTGAAGCTTTCTTT; CDR3 protein: CAISEAHTGNTEAFF; D gene: NA; V gene: TRBV10-3; J gene: TRBJ1-1; clone size: few
CDR3 DNA: TGCGCCAGCAGCCCCCCACCGGGGCAGTCAAGACACGAGCAGTACTTC; CDR3 protein: CASSPPPGQSRHEQYF; D gene: NA; V gene: TRBV4-1; J gene: TRBJ2-7; clone size: few
CDR3 DNA: TGTGCCCGCAGCGTAGGTGGAGGGGGGGAGCTGTTTTTT; CDR3 protein: CARSVGGGGELFF; D gene: NA; V gene: TRBV9; J gene: TRBJ2-2; clone size: NA
CDR3 DNA: TGTGCCAGCAGGCGGGACAGGGGGCAGAGTTCACCCCTCCACTTT; CDR3 protein: CASRRDRGQSSPLHF; D gene: TRBD1; V gene: TRBV12-3/TRBV12-4; J gene: TRBJ1-6; clone size: NA
CDR3 DNA: TGTGCTAGTGGTTTGGGGCAGTACGGCACTGAAGCTTTCTTT; CDR3 protein: CASGLGQYGTEAFF; D gene: NA; V gene: TRBV12-5; J gene: TRBJ1-1; clone size: few
CDR3 DNA: TGTGCCAGCAGCGGCGAGGAGAAAGGGACTGAAGCTTTCTTT; CDR3 protein: CASSGEEKGTEAFF; D gene: NA; V gene: TRBV7-6; J gene: TRBJ1-1; clone size: many
CDR3 DNA: TGTGCCAGCAGCAACAACCCGGGACAGGCGAATGAAAAACTGTTTTTT; CDR3 protein: CASSNNPGQANEKLFF; D gene: TRBD1; V gene: TRBV7-8; J gene: TRBJ1-4; clone size: medium-sized
CDR3 DNA: TGTGCCAGCAGCCTAGGGGGGGGAGAGAACACTGAAGCTTTCTTT; CDR3 protein: CASSLGGGENTEAFF; D gene: NA; V gene: TRBV7-2; J gene: TRBJ1-1; clone size: NA
CDR3 DNA: TGTGCCATCAGTGAGGGACAGGGGAACTATGGCTACACCTTC; CDR3 protein: CAISEGQGNYGYTF; D gene: TRBD1; V gene: TRBV10-3; J gene: TRBJ1-2; clone size: NA
CDR3 DNA: TGCGCCAGCAGCTTGGAGACAGGGTTCAACTATGGCTACACCTTC; CDR3 protein: CASSLETGFNYGYTF; D gene: TRBD1; V gene: TRBV5-1; J gene: TRBJ1-2; clone size: NA
CDR3 DNA: TGTGCCAGCAGGACCCGGGACAGGGGTTCCGGGGAGCTGTTTTTT; CDR3 protein: CASRTRDRGSGELFF; D gene: TRBD1; V gene: TRBV6-2/TRBV6-3; J gene: TRBJ2-2; clone size: many
CDR3 DNA: TGCAGCGCTTCCGGGTACTACGAGCAGTACTTC; CDR3 protein: CSASGYYEQYF; D gene: NA; V gene: TRBV29-1; J gene: TRBJ2-7; clone size: NA
CDR3 DNA: TGTGCCACCAGCAGAGGAGGGGCAGGTAACTACGAGCAGTACTTC; CDR3 protein: CATSRGGAGNYEQYF; D gene: NA; V gene: TRBV15; J gene: TRBJ2-7; clone size: many
CDR3 DNA: TGTGCCAGCAGCCCGGACAGATTTTACGAGCAGTACTTC; CDR3 protein: CASSPDRFYEQYF; D gene: NA; V gene: TRBV12-3/TRBV12-4; J gene: TRBJ2-7; clone size: many
CDR3 DNA: TGTGCCAGCAGCTTAGTGACAGGGGGCCTTAGCAATCAGCCCCAGCATTTT; CDR3 protein: CASSLVTGGLSNQPQHF; D gene: TRBD1; V gene: TRBV7-9; J gene: TRBJ1-5; clone size: few
CDR3 DNA: TGTGCCAGCTCACCACCGAGCGTTACCGGGGAGCTGTTTTTT; CDR3 protein: CASSPPSVTGELFF; D gene: NA; V gene: TRBV18; J gene: TRBJ2-2; clone size: many
CDR3 DNA: TGTGCCAGCAGCCCAAGCGGGACTAGTTCATACAATGAGCAGTTCTTC; CDR3 protein: CASSPSGTSSYNEQFF; D gene: TRBD2; V gene: TRBV12-3/TRBV12-4; J gene: TRBJ2-1; clone size: NA
CDR3 DNA: TGTGCCAGCAGCTTAACAGCGGAGAACACTGAAGCTTTCTTT; CDR3 protein: CASSLTAENTEAFF; D gene: NA; V gene: TRBV7-9; J gene: TRBJ1-1; clone size: NA